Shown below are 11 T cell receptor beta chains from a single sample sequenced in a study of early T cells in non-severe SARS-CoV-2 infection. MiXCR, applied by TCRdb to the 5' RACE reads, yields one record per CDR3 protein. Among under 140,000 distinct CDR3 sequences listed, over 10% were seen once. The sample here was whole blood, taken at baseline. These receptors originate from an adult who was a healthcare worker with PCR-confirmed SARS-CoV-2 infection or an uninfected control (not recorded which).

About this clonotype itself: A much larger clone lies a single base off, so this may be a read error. CDR3 sequence reads: CASSQRASGRWYGQYF. The CDR3, as DNA: TGTGCCAGCAGCCAGCGCGCTAGCGGGAGATGGTACGGGCAGTACTTC. The chain links TRBV3-1 to TRBJ2-7, with 10 bases identical to TRBD2. Germline values: CDR1 LGHDT, CDR2 YNNKEL (reference sequence). CDR3 length: 16 residues.

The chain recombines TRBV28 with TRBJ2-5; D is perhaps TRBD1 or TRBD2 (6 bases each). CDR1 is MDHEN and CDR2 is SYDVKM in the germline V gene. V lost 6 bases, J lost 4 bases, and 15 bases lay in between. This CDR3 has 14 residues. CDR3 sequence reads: CASSLGGNGETQYF. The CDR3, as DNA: TGTGCCAGCAGCTTGGGGGGCAACGGAGAGACCCAGTACTTC. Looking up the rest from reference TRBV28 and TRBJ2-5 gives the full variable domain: DVKVTQSSRYLVKRTGEKVFLECVQDMDHENMFWYRQDPGLGLRLIYFSYDVKMKEKGDIPEGYSVSREKKERFSLILESASTNQTSMYLCASSLGGNGETQYFGPGTRLLVL.

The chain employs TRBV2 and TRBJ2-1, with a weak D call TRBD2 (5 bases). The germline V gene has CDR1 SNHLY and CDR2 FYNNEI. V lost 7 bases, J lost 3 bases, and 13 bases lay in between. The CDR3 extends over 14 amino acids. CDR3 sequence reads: CASTPLSGYNEQFF. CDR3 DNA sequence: TGTGCCAGCACCCCGCTAAGCGGCTACAATGAGCAGTTCTTC.

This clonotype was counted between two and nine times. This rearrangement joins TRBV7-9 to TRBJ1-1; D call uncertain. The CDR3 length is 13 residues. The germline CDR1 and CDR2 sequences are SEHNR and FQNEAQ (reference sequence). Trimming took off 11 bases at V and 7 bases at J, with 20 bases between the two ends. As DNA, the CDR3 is TGTGCCCCTAACCGGCGGGGATCAAGTGAAGCTTTCTTT. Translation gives CAPNRRGSSEAFF.

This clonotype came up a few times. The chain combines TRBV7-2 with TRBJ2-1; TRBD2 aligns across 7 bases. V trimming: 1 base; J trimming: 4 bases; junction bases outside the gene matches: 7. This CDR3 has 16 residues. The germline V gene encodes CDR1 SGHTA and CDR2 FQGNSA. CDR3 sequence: CASSLEAGVRYNEQFF. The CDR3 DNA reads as TGTGCCAGCAGCTTAGAGGCGGGGGTACGTTACAATGAGCAGTTCTTC.

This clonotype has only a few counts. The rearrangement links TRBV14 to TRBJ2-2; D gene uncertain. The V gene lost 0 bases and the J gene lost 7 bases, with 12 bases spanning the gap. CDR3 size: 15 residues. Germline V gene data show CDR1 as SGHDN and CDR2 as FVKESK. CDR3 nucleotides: TGTGCCAGCAGCCAAGATCGTTCAGGTTTCGGGGAGCTGTTTTTT. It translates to CASSQDRSGFGELFF.

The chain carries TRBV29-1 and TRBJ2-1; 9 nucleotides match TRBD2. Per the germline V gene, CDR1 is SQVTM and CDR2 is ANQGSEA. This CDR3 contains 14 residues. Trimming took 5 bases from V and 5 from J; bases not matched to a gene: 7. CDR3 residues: CSVRGSGRHNEQFF. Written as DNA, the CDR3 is TGCAGCGTTCGGGGTAGCGGGAGACACAATGAGCAGTTCTTC.

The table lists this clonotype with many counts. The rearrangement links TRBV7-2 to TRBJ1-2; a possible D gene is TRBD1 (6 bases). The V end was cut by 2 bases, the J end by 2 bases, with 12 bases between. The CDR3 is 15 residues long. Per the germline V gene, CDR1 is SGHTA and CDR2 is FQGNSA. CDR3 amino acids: CASSLTRGGNYGYTF. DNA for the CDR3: TGTGCCAGCAGCTTAACGAGAGGGGGGAACTATGGCTACACCTTC.

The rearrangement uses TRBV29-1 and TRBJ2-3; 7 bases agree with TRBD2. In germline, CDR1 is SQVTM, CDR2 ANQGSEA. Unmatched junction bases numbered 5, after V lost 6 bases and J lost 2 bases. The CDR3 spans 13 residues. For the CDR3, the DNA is TGCAGCGTAGAGGGGACTAACACAGATACGCAGTATTTT. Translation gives CSVEGTNTDTQYF.

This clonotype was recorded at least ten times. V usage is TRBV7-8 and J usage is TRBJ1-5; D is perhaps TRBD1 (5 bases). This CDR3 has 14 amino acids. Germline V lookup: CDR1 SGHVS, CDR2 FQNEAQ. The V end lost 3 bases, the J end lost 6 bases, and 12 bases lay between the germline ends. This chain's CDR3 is CASSFGPGPQPQHF. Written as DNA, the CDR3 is TGTGCCAGCAGCTTCGGTCCGGGACCTCAGCCCCAGCATTTT.

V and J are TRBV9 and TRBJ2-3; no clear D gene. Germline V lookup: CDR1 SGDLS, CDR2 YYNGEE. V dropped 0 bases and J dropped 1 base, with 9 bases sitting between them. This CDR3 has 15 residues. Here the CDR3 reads CASSVESARTDTQYF. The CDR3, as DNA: TGTGCCAGCAGCGTAGAAAGTGCCCGCACAGATACGCAGTATTTT.